The T cell receptor beta chain under discussion was sequenced for a study of Tregs in tolerant kidney transplant recipients (dated 2019 in TCRdb). Regarding the research as a whole: The transplants used related donors with nonmyeloablative bone marrow transplantation, and mixed chimerism in the human trials was transient. TCRbeta sequencing was used in the study to identify donor-specific regulatory T cells before combined kidney and bone marrow transplantation, and the identified cells were then tracked after transplant. Study-level results and caveats: The most biologically relevant and donor-specific TCRbeta repertoire appeared to be identified by expanding Tregs with activated donor B cells. Donor-specific Treg expansion exceeded global Treg expansion in tolerant patients, suggesting antigen-driven rather than nonspecific expansion. Biological reproducibility was not examined directly, but technical replication error appeared to be minimal. Because the study included only a small number of patients, the results must be confirmed in larger populations and under other immunosuppression protocols. For some patients, the PCR primers changed as time went on, which meant samples from those patients could not be compared with one another at the nucleotide level.

Concerning this clone itself: Which antigen it targets is not known. No much larger clone is present one base from it, and per-base qualities are unavailable.

The time point tag for this specimen amounts to: blood sample drawn before combined kidney and bone marrow transplant. Thawed PBMCs were FACS-sorted into unstimulated Tregs (CD4+CD25+CD127-), CD4+ non-Tregs (CD4+CD25-), CD4 cells and CD8 cells. Thawed PBMCs were rested overnight at 37 degrees C with about 200 IU/ml IL-2 before Treg sorting. Several combined kidney and bone marrow transplant recipients from the ITN036ST trial were included as patients, and samples were available only from these trial subjects. Healthy control blood was processed to PBMCs with a Ficoll density gradient and then cryopreserved, whereas patient PBMCs were collected both before and after transplant. Genomic DNA was extracted from sorted cells with the QIAGEN DNeasy Blood and Tissue Kit for TCRbeta CDR3 sequencing. High-throughput TCRbeta CDR3 sequencing, including PCR amplification with bias correction and internal controls, was performed commercially through immunoSEQ. On the authors' methods: A unique productive TCRbeta sequence was defined by the CDR3 nucleotide sequence when primers matched, and otherwise by the CDR3 amino acid sequence together with the Vbeta and Jbeta genes. Sorting error was corrected by removing sequences shared between sorted populations at a frequency ratio of 2:1 or less, and the remaining shared sequences were assigned to the higher population. A sequence was defined as donor-reactive if the sequence was expanded at least 5-fold in CFSE-low cells compared with unstimulated cells and had a frequency of at least 0.01% in CFSE-low cells. Jensen-Shannon divergence, calculated on the top 100 TCRbeta sequences ranked by frequency, was used to quantify repertoire divergence. For samples with multiple sequencing runs, sorting error was corrected separately for each run before the runs were pooled. TCRdb limited this immuneACCESS table to in-frame rearrangements with V and J called. A share of clones is missing; checked studies link under half to unresolved V genes, and the rest is unexplained. That table is the source of V, J and clone size, and D and trimming were worked out from the DNA. The sample data list 75,000 to 80,000 clones, and 91% of these were observed just once. The top ten constitute approximately 0.3% of the sample.

V is clipped by 4 bases and J by 0 bases, and the sequence between their germline boundaries is 7 bases long. Reading the germline V gene gives CDR1 MNHEY and CDR2 SVGAGI. The CDR3, from cysteine to phenylalanine, totals 14 residues. Only the CDR3 DNA is retained, 42 bases long and in frame from the first base. This TCR derives from a human donor who received a combined kidney and bone marrow transplant. The material was Tregs from blood, obtained before the transplant. This chain is built from TRBV6-5 and TRBJ2-1; the D gene is not confidently resolved. The nucleotide sequence reads as follows: TGTGCCAGCAGTTTGTTGAGCTCCTACAATGAGCAGTTCTTC. Its protein is CASSLLSSYNEQFF.